The 19 T cell receptor beta chains listed next were all sequenced from one sample in a study of beta chain features in type 1 diabetes. Sequenced material consisted of expressed TCRB transcripts (all of the isolated RNA was reverse transcribed). The method was immunoSEQ multiplex PCR; TCRdb's version includes in-frame clones alone and lacks a portion of them. The sample holds 130,000 or so clones; just over 9% are singletons and the top ten take around 0.7%. The sequenced material came from central memory CD4+ T cells from blood. The receptors come from a man in his late teens or twenties in good health.

This chain links TRBV7-3 with TRBJ2-5, with a tentative D call TRBD1 (6 bases). The CDR3 sequence is 13 residues long. Germline lookup yields CDR1 SGHTA and CDR2 FQGTGA. Trimming stripped 5 bases from V and 3 bases from J, with 10 bases between. CDR3 in amino acids: CASSLRTEETQYF. In DNA, the CDR3 is TGTGCCAGCAGCCTCAGGACAGAAGAGACCCAGTACTTC.

The chain couples TRBV4-2 to TRBJ2-3, with a possible D match to TRBD2 (6 bases). From germline, CDR1 is LGHNA and CDR2 YNFKEQ. The ends were cut back, 1 base at V and 2 bases at J, with 7 bases in the middle. The CDR3 length is 14 residues. Here the CDR3 DNA reads TGTGCCAGCAGCCAAGCGCGGGACACAGATACGCAGTATTTT. It yields the protein CASSQARDTDTQYF.

This clone was counted a few times. The sample has other DNA sequences that encode this CDR3 too. This chain uses TRBV5-1 with TRBJ2-5; D ambiguous. This CDR3 contains 12 residues. Germline V gene lookup returns CDR1 SGHRS and CDR2 YFSETQ. V lost 3 bases, J lost 0 bases, and 3 bases lay in between. This chain's CDR3 is CASSSHQETQYF. For the CDR3, the DNA is TGCGCCAGCAGCTCTCACCAAGAGACCCAGTACTTC. The variable domain in full, with the rest retrieved from reference TRBV5-1 and TRBJ2-5, is KAGVTQTPRYLIKTRGQQVTLSCSPISGHRSVSWYQQTPGQGLQFLFEYFSETQRNKGNFPGRFSGRQFSNSRSEMNVSTLELGDSALYLCASSSHQETQYFGPGTRLLVL.

This clone was seen only a few times. The V and J genes are TRBV6-6 and TRBJ2-7; a weak D match, TRBD1 (5 bases). The CDR3 totals 11 residues. Germline loops: CDR1 MNHNY, CDR2 SVGAGI (reference sequence). The V and J ends lost 11 bases and 4 bases respectively, with 12 bases between them. The CDR3 here is CASQGNYEQYF. The CDR3 nucleotides are TGTGCCTCCCAGGGAAATTACGAGCAGTACTTC.

The chain uses TRBV28 and TRBJ2-2; D perhaps matches TRBD2 (7 bases). This CDR3 has 19 amino acids. V lost 6 bases and J 0 bases, leaving 23 bases between the germline ends. Germline V gene sequence: CDR1 MDHEN, CDR2 SYDVKM. The chain's CDR3 is CASSLSAGAVTSNTGELFF. For the CDR3, the DNA is TGTGCCAGCAGCCTTAGCGCGGGGGCCGTGACTTCGAACACCGGGGAGCTGTTTTTT.

The chain combines TRBV19 with TRBJ2-5; D is undetermined. Trimming removed 6 bases at V and 7 bases at J, with 15 bases between. The germline V gene has CDR1 LNHDA and CDR2 SQIVND (reference sequence). CDR3 length: 13 residues. CDR3 amino acids: CASSPTEAGTQYF. The CDR3 DNA is TGTGCCAGTAGCCCCACCGAGGCCGGGACCCAGTACTTC.

This clone was seen more than once but under ten times. The rearrangement joins TRBV7-6 to TRBJ1-2; 7 bases align to TRBD1. Germline V gene data show CDR1 as SGHVS and CDR2 as FNYEAQ. Trimming at V came to 5 bases and at J to 7 bases, leaving 13 bases not matched to a gene. This CDR3 contains 15 residues. CDR3 coding DNA: TGTGCCAGCAGCGGGGGGACAGCGTCCCTCAGTGGCTACACCTTC. Protein: CASSGGTASLSGYTF.

The chain carries TRBV29-1 and TRBJ2-5; D perhaps matches TRBD2 (7 bases). V gave up 5 bases and J gave up 3 bases, with 19 bases separating them. Looked up from germline, CDR1 is SQVTM and CDR2 is ANQGSEA. The CDR3 sequence is 15 residues long. In DNA form, the CDR3 reads TGCAGCGTTACCCCGAGGGGGGGGGCCAAAGAGACCCAGTACTTC. As protein: CSVTPRGGAKETQYF.

The chain employs TRBV20-1 and TRBJ2-7, with a weak D call TRBD2 (5 bases). Trimming cost V 2 bases and J 12 bases, with 11 bases left between them. Germline V gene sequence: CDR1 DFQATT, CDR2 SNEGSKA (reference sequence). CDR3 length: 10 residues. The CDR3 spells CSARSIEGYF. For the CDR3, the DNA is TGCAGTGCTAGATCAATCGAGGGGTACTTC.

V and J are TRBV6-5 and TRBJ1-5; D remains ambiguous. Germline loops: CDR1 MNHEY, CDR2 SVGAGI. This CDR3 has 13 residues. Trimming stripped 4 bases from V and 5 bases from J, with 9 bases between. The CDR3 protein is CASSSRVDQPQHF. For the CDR3, the DNA is TGTGCCAGCAGTTCGAGGGTCGATCAGCCCCAGCATTTT.

The chain has TRBV19 and TRBJ2-3; unclear D gene. The CDR3 runs 15 residues. The germline V and J ends were trimmed by 1 base and 2 bases, with 10 bases remaining between them. The germline CDR1 and CDR2 sequences are LNHDA and SQIVND (reference sequence). CDR3 sequence (DNA): TGTGCCAGTAGTATAGCGTTTGTGTTCACAGATACGCAGTATTTT. Protein sequence: CASSIAFVFTDTQYF.

This clone was detected a few times. This chain uses TRBV5-6 with TRBJ1-2; tentative D call: TRBD1 (5 bases). V was cut by 0 bases and J by 4 bases, with 10 bases left in between. Germline loops: CDR1 SGHDT, CDR2 YYEEEE. The CDR3 consists of 14 residues. CDR3 DNA: TGTGCCAGCAGCTTGGTGGGGGAGGCCTATGGCTACACCTTC. As protein: CASSLVGEAYGYTF.

There are a few counts of this clone. This chain uses TRBV6-5 with TRBJ1-6, with 9 bases lining up with TRBD1. V lost 4 bases and J lost 7; bases outside the gene matches: 5. This CDR3 has 15 amino acids. Germline V gene lookup returns CDR1 MNHEY and CDR2 SVGAGI. This CDR3 is CASSSKQGANSPLHF. CDR3 DNA sequence: TGTGCCAGCAGTTCCAAACAGGGGGCGAATTCACCCCTCCACTTT.

This clone was detected a few times. The chain recombines TRBV7-3 with TRBJ2-3, with D hard to call. The CDR3 loop spans 15 amino acids. Germline lookup yields CDR1 SGHTA and CDR2 FQGTGA. V was trimmed by 2 bases and J by 11 bases, leaving 20 bases between them. CDR3 in DNA: TGTGCCAGCAGCTTACGCCCGGGTTCCCCTCAGATGCAGTATTTT. Residues: CASSLRPGSPQMQYF.

This clone was counted a few times. The chain has TRBV19 and TRBJ2-2, with a possible D match to TRBD2 (6 bases). The length of the CDR3 is 12 residues. The V end was cut by 11 bases, the J end by 1 base, with 8 bases between. Germline CDR1 reads LNHDA; CDR2 reads SQIVND (reference sequence). The DNA for the CDR3 is TGTGCCTTGGAGGGGAACACCGGGGAGCTGTTTTTT. This codes for CALEGNTGELFF.

The rearrangement joins TRBV19 to TRBJ1-1; D call uncertain. The germline gives CDR1 LNHDA, CDR2 SQIVND (reference sequence). CDR3 length: 15 residues. V lost 8 bases and J lost 1, with 17 bases in between. CDR3 bases: TGTGCCAGTTCGGGGTCCCATTCGTGGAACACTGAAGCTTTCTTT. It yields the protein CASSGSHSWNTEAFF.

The chain recombines TRBV7-9 with TRBJ2-7; D possibly corresponds to TRBD2 (6 bases). In germline, CDR1 is SEHNR, CDR2 FQNEAQ (reference sequence). There are 14 residues in the CDR3. V was pared by 0 bases and J by 2 bases, with 8 bases between. In DNA form, the CDR3 reads TGTGCCAGCAGCTTAGCGGGGGGAACCTACGAGCAGTACTTC. Its translation: CASSLAGGTYEQYF.

The chain links TRBV6-5 to TRBJ2-5; 9 bases fit TRBD2. The J segment lost 3 bases and the V segment lost 0 bases, leaving 5 bases of the junction unmatched. This CDR3 is built from 16 residues. Per the germline V gene, CDR1 is MNHEY and CDR2 is SVGAGI. CDR3 residues: CASSYSTSSGEETQYF. The DNA of the CDR3 is TGTGCCAGCAGTTACTCGACGTCTAGCGGGGAAGAGACCCAGTACTTC.

This clone appeared a few times. This chain uses TRBV7-8 with TRBJ2-4; 8 bases match TRBD2. The CDR3 covers 14 residues. CDR1 and CDR2 from the germline V gene are SGHVS and FQNEAQ. The junction had 10 bases not matched to a gene; V was cut back by 5 bases and J by 10 bases. The chain's CDR3 is CASSHLAGGGIQYF. CDR3 coding DNA: TGTGCCAGCAGCCATCTAGCCGGGGGGGGTATTCAGTACTTC.